The 8 T cell receptor beta chains presented below share a single source sample, sequenced in a study of blood T cell repertoires in COVID-19. Profiled with immunoSEQ multiplex PCR; TCRdb holds only in-frame clones, not every one. The sample comprises about 200,000 clones, around nine tenths of which are singletons, and 5% to 6.5% rests with the top ten. Sequenced material: peripheral blood. These receptors were taken from a man aged 35-49 years with active or convalescent COVID-19.

The chain carries TRBV2 and TRBJ1-5; the D is unclear. V was cut by 6 bases and J by 0 bases, with 9 bases left in between. The CDR3 extends over 14 amino acids. Per germline, CDR1 SNHLY and CDR2 FYNNEI. The CDR3 DNA sequence: TGTGCCAGCAGACAAGATTATAGCAATCAGCCCCAGCATTTT. Amino acids: CASRQDYSNQPQHF.

The rearrangement uses TRBV2 and TRBJ1-2; 7 nucleotides align to TRBD1. CDR1 SNHLY and CDR2 FYNNEI come from the germline V gene. V shed 6 bases and J 4 bases; nucleotides not matched to a gene: 8. The CDR3 consists of 14 residues. The CDR3 nucleotides are TGTGCCAGCAGCTCTTGGGGACAGAGCTATGGCTACACCTTC. Translation gives CASSSWGQSYGYTF.

The rearrangement joins TRBV19 to TRBJ1-1, with D possibly matching TRBD1 (5 bases). From germline, CDR1 is LNHDA and CDR2 SQIVND (reference sequence). Trimming cost V 3 bases and J 3 bases, with 11 bases left between them. The CDR3 consists of 14 residues. The chain's CDR3 is CASSMIGVHTEAFF. The CDR3 bases are TGTGCCAGTAGTATGATAGGGGTTCACACTGAAGCTTTCTTT.

This chain joins TRBV5-6 and TRBJ2-7; D perhaps matches TRBD2 (6 bases). CDR1 is SGHDT, CDR2 YYEEEE, per germline. V was clipped by 0 bases and J by 4 bases, with 20 bases between them. This CDR3 spans 17 amino acids. The CDR3 DNA reads TGTGCCAGCAGCTTGGTTACGGGTCGGGGGAAACGTTACGAGCAGTACTTC. Encoded protein: CASSLVTGRGKRYEQYF. The variable domain in full, with the rest retrieved from reference TRBV5-6 and TRBJ2-7, is DAGVTQSPTHLIKTRGQQVTLRCSPKSGHDTVSWYQQALGQGPQFIFQYYEEEERQRGNFPDRFSGHQFPNYSSELNVNALLLGDSALYLCASSLVTGRGKRYEQYFGPGTRLTVT.

The chain employs TRBV7-9 and TRBJ2-1; 8 nucleotides agree with TRBD2. The CDR3 loop spans 17 amino acids. V lost 5 bases to trimming and J lost 0 bases; unmatched junction nucleotides: 9. Per the germline V gene, CDR1 is SEHNR and CDR2 is FQNEAQ (reference sequence). The CDR3 DNA follows: TGTGCCAGCAGCCCCGGGGGGGGAGTAGGCTCCTACAATGAGCAGTTCTTC. Its translation is CASSPGGGVGSYNEQFF.

V and J are TRBV7-2 and TRBJ2-5; 7 bases line up with TRBD2. The junction had 3 bases not matched to a gene; V was cut back by 5 bases and J by 0 bases. CDR3 size: 14 residues. CDR1 and CDR2 (germline): SGHTA, FQGNSA. This chain's CDR3 is CASSRGVYQETQYF. For the CDR3, the DNA is TGTGCCAGCAGCCGGGGGGTATACCAAGAGACCCAGTACTTC.

This clone was found once. Different DNA sequences within this sample yield the same CDR3. This chain links TRBV19 with TRBJ1-1; D not certain. The V end lost 3 bases, the J end lost 1 base, and 6 bases lay between the germline ends. Germline CDR1 is LNHDA and CDR2 is SQIVND (reference sequence). The CDR3 loop spans 13 amino acids. The CDR3 region has the DNA TGTGCCAGTAGTATCGGAGGGAACACTGAAGCTTTCTTT. Protein sequence: CASSIGGNTEAFF.

The rearrangement uses TRBV5-8 and TRBJ2-5; no definite D call. The germline V gene has CDR1 SGHTS and CDR2 YDEGEE. This CDR3 spans 11 amino acids. V lost 1 base and J 5 bases, leaving 3 bases between the germline ends. The CDR3 sequence is CASSLRETQYF. In nucleotides, the CDR3 is TGTGCCAGCAGCTTGCGGGAGACCCAGTACTTC.